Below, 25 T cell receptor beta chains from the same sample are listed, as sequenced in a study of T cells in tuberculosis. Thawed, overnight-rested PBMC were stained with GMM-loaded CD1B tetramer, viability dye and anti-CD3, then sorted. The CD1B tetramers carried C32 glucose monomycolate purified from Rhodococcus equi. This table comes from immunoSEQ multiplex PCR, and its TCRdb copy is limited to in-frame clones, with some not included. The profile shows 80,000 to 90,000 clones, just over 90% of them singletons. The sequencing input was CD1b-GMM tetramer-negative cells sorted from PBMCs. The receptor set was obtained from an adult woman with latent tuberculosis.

The chain's CDR3 is CASSLAVATGGDYGYTF. In DNA, the CDR3 is TGTGCCAGCAGCTTAGCCGTAGCGACAGGGGGCGACTATGGCTACACCTTC. The rearrangement joins TRBV13 to TRBJ1-2; TRBD1 matches at 10 bases. J lost 3 bases, V lost 1 base, and 8 bases had no gene match. The V gene's germline CDR1 is PRHDT and CDR2 FYEKMQ (reference sequence). The CDR3 runs 17 residues.

The CDR3 here is CASSILQGGVSSYNEQFF. CDR3 bases: TGCGCCAGCAGCATCTTACAGGGGGGAGTGAGCTCCTACAATGAGCAGTTCTTC. The chain employs TRBV5-1 and TRBJ2-1, with 8 bases that match TRBD1. The germline gives CDR1 SGHRS, CDR2 YFSETQ. V dropped 4 bases and J dropped 0; count of bases not matched to a gene: 12. This CDR3 spans 18 amino acids.

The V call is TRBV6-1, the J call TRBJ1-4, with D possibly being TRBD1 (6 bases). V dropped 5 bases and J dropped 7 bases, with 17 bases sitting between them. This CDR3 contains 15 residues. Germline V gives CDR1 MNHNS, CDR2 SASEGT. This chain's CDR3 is CASSSHRVRSEKLFF. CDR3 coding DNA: TGTGCCAGCAGTTCTCACAGGGTCCGGAGTGAAAAACTGTTTTTT.

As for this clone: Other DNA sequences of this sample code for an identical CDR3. CDR3 sequence (DNA): TGTGCCAGTAGTATTCTAGCGGGGGGGCAAGAGACCCAGTACTTC. It yields the protein CASSILAGGQETQYF. The chain employs TRBV19 and TRBJ2-5; 12 bases fit TRBD2. The CDR3 extends over 15 amino acids. V was clipped by 3 bases and J by 2 bases; unmatched bases: 1. CDR1 and CDR2 (germline): LNHDA, SQIVND (reference sequence).

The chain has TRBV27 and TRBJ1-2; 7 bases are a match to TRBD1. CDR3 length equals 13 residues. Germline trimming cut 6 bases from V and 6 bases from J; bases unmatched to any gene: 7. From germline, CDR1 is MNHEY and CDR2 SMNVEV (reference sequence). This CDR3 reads CASSKQGVNGYTF. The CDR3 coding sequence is TGTGCCAGCAGCAAGCAGGGGGTAAATGGCTACACCTTC.

Here the CDR3 DNA reads TGTGCCAGCAGTCCATTAGCGGCTAGCACAGATACGCAGTATTTT. Translation: CASSPLAASTDTQYF. The chain links TRBV27 to TRBJ2-3; TRBD2 is a possible D gene (6 bases). The V end was cut by 5 bases, the J end by 0 bases, with 12 bases between. Per germline, CDR1 MNHEY and CDR2 SMNVEV (reference sequence). The CDR3 spans 15 residues.

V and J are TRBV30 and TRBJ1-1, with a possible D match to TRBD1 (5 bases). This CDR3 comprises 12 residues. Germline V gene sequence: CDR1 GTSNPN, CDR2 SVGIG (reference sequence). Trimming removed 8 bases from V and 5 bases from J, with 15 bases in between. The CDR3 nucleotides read TGTGCCGGAAAGACAGAAAGAACTGAAGCTTTCTTT. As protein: CAGKTERTEAFF.

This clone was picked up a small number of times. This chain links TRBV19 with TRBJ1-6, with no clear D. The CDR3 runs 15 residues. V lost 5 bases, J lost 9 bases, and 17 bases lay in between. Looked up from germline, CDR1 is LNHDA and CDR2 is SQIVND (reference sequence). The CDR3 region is CASSPRHGSGSPLHF. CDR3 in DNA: TGTGCCAGTAGTCCTCGTCATGGGTCGGGTTCACCCCTCCACTTT. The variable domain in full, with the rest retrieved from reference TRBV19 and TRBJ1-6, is DGGITQSPKYLFRKEGQNVTLSCEQNLNHDAMYWYRQDPGQGLRLIYYSQIVNDFQKGDIAEGYSVSREKKESFPLTVTSAQKNPTAFYLCASSPRHGSGSPLHFGNGTRLTVT.

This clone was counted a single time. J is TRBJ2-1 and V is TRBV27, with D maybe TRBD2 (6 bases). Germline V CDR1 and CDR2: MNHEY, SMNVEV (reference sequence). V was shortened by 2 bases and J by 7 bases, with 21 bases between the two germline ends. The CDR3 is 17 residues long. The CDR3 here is CASSLGHRLPEGNEQFF. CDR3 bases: TGTGCCAGCAGTTTAGGCCACAGGCTCCCGGAGGGGAATGAGCAGTTCTTC.

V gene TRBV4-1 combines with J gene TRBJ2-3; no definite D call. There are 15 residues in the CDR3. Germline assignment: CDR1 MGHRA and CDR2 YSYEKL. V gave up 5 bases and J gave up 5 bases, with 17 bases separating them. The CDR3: CASSSPPRKEDTQYF. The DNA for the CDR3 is TGCGCCAGCAGCTCCCCTCCCAGAAAAGAAGATACGCAGTATTTT.

For the CDR3, the DNA is TGTGCCAGCAGCGGGGGGACAGCCAGTGGGGCTAATTCACCCCTCCACTTT. It specifies CASSGGTASGANSPLHF. V and J are TRBV5-4 and TRBJ1-6; 7 positions agree with TRBD1. V lost 4 bases to trimming and J lost 6 bases; unmatched junction nucleotides: 13. The germline CDR1 and CDR2 sequences are SGHNT and YYREEE (reference sequence). This CDR3 comprises 17 residues.

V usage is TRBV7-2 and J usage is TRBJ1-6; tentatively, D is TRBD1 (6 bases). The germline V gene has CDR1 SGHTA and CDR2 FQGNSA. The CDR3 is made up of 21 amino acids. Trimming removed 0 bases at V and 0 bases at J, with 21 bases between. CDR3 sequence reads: CASSLADASQGLSSYNSPLHF. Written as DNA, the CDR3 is TGTGCCAGCAGCTTAGCAGACGCGTCACAGGGCCTGAGCTCCTATAATTCACCCCTCCACTTT.

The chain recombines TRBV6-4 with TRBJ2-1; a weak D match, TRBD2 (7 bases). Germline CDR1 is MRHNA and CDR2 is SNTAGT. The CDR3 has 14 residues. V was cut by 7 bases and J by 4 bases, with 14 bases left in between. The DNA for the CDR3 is TGTGCCAGCAAGAAGCGGGACATTTACAATGAGCAGTTCTTC. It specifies CASKKRDIYNEQFF.

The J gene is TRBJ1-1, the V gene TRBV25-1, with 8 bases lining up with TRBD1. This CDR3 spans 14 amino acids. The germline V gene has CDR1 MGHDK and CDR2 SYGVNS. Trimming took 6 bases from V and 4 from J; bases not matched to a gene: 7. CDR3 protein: CASRGDRGTTEAFF. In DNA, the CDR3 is TGTGCCAGCAGAGGTGACAGGGGAACCACTGAAGCTTTCTTT.

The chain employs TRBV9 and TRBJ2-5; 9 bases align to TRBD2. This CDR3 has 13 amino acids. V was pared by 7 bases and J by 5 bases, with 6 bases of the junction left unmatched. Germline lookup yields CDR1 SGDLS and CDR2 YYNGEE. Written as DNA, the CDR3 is TGTGCCAGCTCGGAGCGGGGGGTCGAGACCCAGTACTTC. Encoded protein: CASSERGVETQYF.

This CDR3 reads CASSSYREKAGELFF. The CDR3 bases are TGTGCCAGCAGCTCATACAGGGAGAAGGCCGGGGAGCTGTTTTTT. The chain uses TRBV14 and TRBJ2-2; tentative D call: TRBD1 (6 bases). The germline V gene has CDR1 SGHDN and CDR2 FVKESK. V was shortened by 5 bases and J by 6 bases, with 16 bases between the two germline ends. The CDR3 sequence is 15 residues long.

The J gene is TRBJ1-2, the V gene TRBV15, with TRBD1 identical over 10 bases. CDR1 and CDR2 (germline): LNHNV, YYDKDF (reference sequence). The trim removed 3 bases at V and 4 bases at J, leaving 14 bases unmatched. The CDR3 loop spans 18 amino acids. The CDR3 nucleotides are TGTGCCACCAGCAGCGAGACAGGGGGCAATCTTTGGGTCTATGGCTACACCTTC. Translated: CATSSETGGNLWVYGYTF.

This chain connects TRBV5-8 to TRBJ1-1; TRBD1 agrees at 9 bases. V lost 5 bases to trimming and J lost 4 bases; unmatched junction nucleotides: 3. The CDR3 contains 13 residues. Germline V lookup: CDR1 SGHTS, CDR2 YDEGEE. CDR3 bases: TGTGCCAGCAGAGGGACAGGGACCACTGAAGCTTTCTTT. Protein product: CASRGTGTTEAFF.

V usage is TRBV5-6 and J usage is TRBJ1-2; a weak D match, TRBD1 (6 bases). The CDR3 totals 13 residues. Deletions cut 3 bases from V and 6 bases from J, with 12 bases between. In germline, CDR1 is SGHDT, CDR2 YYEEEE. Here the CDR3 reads CASSSGTRHGYTF. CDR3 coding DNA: TGTGCCAGCAGCTCCGGGACAAGGCATGGCTACACCTTC. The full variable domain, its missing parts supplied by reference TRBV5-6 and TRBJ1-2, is DAGVTQSPTHLIKTRGQQVTLRCSPKSGHDTVSWYQQALGQGPQFIFQYYEEEERQRGNFPDRFSGHQFPNYSSELNVNALLLGDSALYLCASSSGTRHGYTFGSGTRLTVV.

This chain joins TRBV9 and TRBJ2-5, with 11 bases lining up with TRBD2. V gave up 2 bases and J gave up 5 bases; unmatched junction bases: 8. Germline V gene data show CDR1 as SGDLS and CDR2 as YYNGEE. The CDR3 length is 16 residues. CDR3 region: CASSVGSGGARETQYF. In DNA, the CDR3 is TGTGCCAGCAGCGTCGGTAGCGGGGGGGCCAGGGAGACCCAGTACTTC.

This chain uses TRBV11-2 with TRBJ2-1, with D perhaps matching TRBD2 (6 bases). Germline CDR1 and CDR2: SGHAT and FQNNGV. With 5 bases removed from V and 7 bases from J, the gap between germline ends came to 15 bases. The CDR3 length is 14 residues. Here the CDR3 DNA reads TGTGCCAGCAGCCCACCCGGGGGAAGGAATGAGCAGTTCTTC. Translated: CASSPPGGRNEQFF. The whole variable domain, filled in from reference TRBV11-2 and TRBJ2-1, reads EAGVAQSPRYKIIEKRQSVAFWCNPISGHATLYWYQQILGQGPKLLIQFQNNGVVDDSQLPKDRFSAERLKGVDSTLKIQPAKLEDSAVYLCASSPPGGRNEQFFGPGTRLTVL.

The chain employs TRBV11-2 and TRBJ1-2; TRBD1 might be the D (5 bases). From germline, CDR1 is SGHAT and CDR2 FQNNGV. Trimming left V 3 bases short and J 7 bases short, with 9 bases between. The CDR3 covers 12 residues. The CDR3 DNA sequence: TGTGCCAGCAGCTTCGGAGGGGCTGGCTACACCTTC. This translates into CASSFGGAGYTF.

CDR3 coding DNA: TGTGCCAGCAGCTTGGTGGGGGGGGAAGACACCGGGGAGCTGTTTTTT. This translates into CASSLVGGEDTGELFF. The rearrangement joins TRBV5-8 to TRBJ2-2; 7 bases are shared with TRBD2. Germline V lookup: CDR1 SGHTS, CDR2 YDEGEE. CDR3 size: 16 residues. V gave up 0 bases and J gave up 3 bases; unmatched junction bases: 5.

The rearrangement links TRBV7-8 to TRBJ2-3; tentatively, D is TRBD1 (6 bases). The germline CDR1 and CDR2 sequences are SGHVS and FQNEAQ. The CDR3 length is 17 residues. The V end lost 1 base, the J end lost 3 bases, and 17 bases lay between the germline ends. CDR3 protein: CASSLGTQGVRTDTQYF. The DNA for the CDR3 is TGTGCCAGCAGCTTAGGGACACAGGGTGTTAGGACAGATACGCAGTATTTT.

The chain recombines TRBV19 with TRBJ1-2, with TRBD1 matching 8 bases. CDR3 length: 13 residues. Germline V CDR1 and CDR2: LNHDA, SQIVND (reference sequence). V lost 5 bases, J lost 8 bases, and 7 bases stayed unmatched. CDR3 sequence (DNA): TGTGCCAGTAGTGCCCAGACAGGGGACGGCTACACCTTC. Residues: CASSAQTGDGYTF.